This T cell receptor beta chain was obtained from a study of CD8+ T cells in alopecia areata (dated by TCRdb to 2016 to 2019). Regarding the complete study: Treated patients were enrolled in an open-label pilot trial of oral tofacitinib at 5 to 10 mg twice daily for moderate-to-severe alopecia areata. The RNA source kit depended on sample type: the PAXgene miRNA kit for fixed scalp, the miRNeasy kit for PBMCs, and the RNeasy kit for mouse skin. Tofacitinib-treated patients had biopsies at baseline and at 4 and 24 weeks of treatment, with a later scalp biopsy in several patients. Patients stayed on tofacitinib for 6 to 18 months and then had 6 months of follow-up off drug so that delayed response and recurrence could be assessed. Scalp tissue and sorted CD4+ and CD8+ peripheral blood T cells from patchy and totalis/universalis alopecia areata patients and from healthy controls were covered by human TCRbeta sequencing. Clonality in the scalp was compared among normal scalp (n=4), patchy alopecia areata scalp (n=8), and alopecia totalis/universalis scalp (n=8). High-throughput TCRbeta sequencing was used to examine T cell clonal expansion in alopecia areata in both the C3H/HeJ mouse model and human patients. TCRbeta CDR3 regions were amplified by immunoSEQ multiplex PCR using 35 Vbeta forward and 13 Jbeta reverse primers. The paper as a whole reports these results and caveats: Compared with normal scalp, lesional scalp, particularly in alopecia totalis/universalis, had higher clonality and more expanded CD8+ clones, which suggests antigenic drive. Unlike mouse skin, where gammadelta T cells dominate, normal human skin contains resident alphabeta T cells that get sequenced too, which complicates analysis of the scalp TCR repertoire. TCR sequences shared between patients were less clear than in mice, possibly partly because of HLA diversity in the patient population.

This clone was observed at least ten times. Its antigen specificity is not known. Base quality data are lacking; no much larger clone is found one base away. From alopecia areata patients, peripheral blood was collected along with lesional scalp punch biopsies. PBMCs were isolated by density centrifugation and stained for CD3, CD4 and CD8, and CD4+ and CD8+ T cells were sorted on a FACSAria. The library was produced with the immunoSEQ multiplex PCR assay. For TCR sequencing, RNA was extracted from every sample and reverse transcribed into cDNA to serve as template. First-strand cDNA was synthesized with SuperScript III using a 2:1 mix of oligo-dT and random hexamers. A synthetic immune receptor repertoire was used to assess amplification bias, and residual bias was removed computationally. From the authors' description of their analysis: Raw reads were preprocessed to remove errors, and CDR3 was defined according to IMGT conventions as the region from the conserved cysteine to phenylalanine. To get clonality, Shannon entropy was normalized by log2 of the number of productive unique TCRs and the result was subtracted from 1. Scalp TCRbeta sequences were cross-referenced with sorted blood CD4 and CD8 repertoires so that the CD4 or CD8 identity of scalp clones could be inferred. TCRdb took over this immuneACCESS table, retaining in-frame rearrangements with V and J assigned. Such tables are incomplete; in checked studies, under half of the missing clones stem from an unresolved V gene, and the remainder is unexplained. V, J and clone size are taken as reported in that table, and D and trimming were inferred from the DNA itself. Here the sample has 90,000 to 100,000 clones; around 45% occur a single time. Of the sample, 1.3% falls within the top ten clones.

Relative to germline, V is missing 7 bases and J is missing 7 bases, with 6 bases of the junction outside any gene match. For CDR1 and CDR2, the germline V gene lists SQVTM and ANQGSEA. Reading from cysteine to phenylalanine, the CDR3 counts 13 amino acids. Only CDR3 DNA remains: 39 bases, in frame from the first base. This TCR derives from a human donor with alopecia areata. The rearrangement joined TRBV29-1 to TRBJ2-5, and 13 bases in between align with TRBD2. The sample was CD4+ T cells sorted from blood. The CDR3 protein: CSDGLAGDGTQYF. DNA sequence: TGCAGCGACGGACTAGCGGGAGACGGGACCCAGTACTTC.